These 7 T cell receptor beta chains were all obtained from the same sample, sequenced in a study of T-cell memory formation after mild COVID-19 (dated by TCRdb to the early 2020s). The library was prepared using 5' RACE. The reads were generated on an Illumina NovaSeq 6000. The public reads were quality trimmed at Q25 with fastp and then assembled into clones with MiXCR by TCRdb, keeping productive beta chains. A single entry per CDR3 protein holds the most common genes and DNA from its merged rows. This sample lists around 510,000 distinct CDR3 sequences; about 20% were detected once. Together, the top ten hold approximately 8% of the sample. The sample was PBMCs or a T cell subset sorted from them (not recorded which). Source of these receptors: an adult woman who had mild COVID-19 (a few samples of this study predate the infection). The sample titles of this study are shuffled in the database, so cell type and time point are left out; the donor was told from shared clones.

The genes are TRBV30 and TRBJ2-2; 13 nucleotides line up with TRBD2. Germline loops: CDR1 GTSNPN, CDR2 SVGIG (reference sequence). After removal of 4 bases from V and 9 bases from J, the junction contained 14 bases not matched to a gene. CDR3 length: 17 residues. CDR3 DNA sequence: TGTGCCTGGAAACCGGGACTAGCGGGACGGGCTGACAGGGAGCTGTTTTTT. It codes for CAWKPGLAGRADRELFF.

This clonotype has only a few counts. The V and J genes are TRBV28 and TRBJ1-4, with D tentatively TRBD1 (6 bases). Deletions cut 5 bases from V and 4 bases from J, with 17 bases between. This CDR3 has 16 residues. Germline V gene lookup returns CDR1 MDHEN and CDR2 SYDVKM. CDR3 protein: CASSRRGRRINEKLFF. In nucleotides, the CDR3 is TGTGCCAGCAGTCGCAGGGGAAGGAGAATTAATGAAAAACTGTTTTTT.

This chain uses TRBV4-1 with TRBJ1-2; D remains ambiguous. Between the trimmed V and J ends, which lost 6 bases and 0 bases, there was a span of 5 bases. Per the germline V gene, CDR1 is MGHRA and CDR2 is YSYEKL. The CDR3 has 12 amino acids. CDR3 bases: TGCGCCAGCAGGAGTTCTAACTATGGCTACACCTTC. As protein: CASRSSNYGYTF.

The V gene is TRBV4-1, the J gene TRBJ2-1; 11 bases are a match to TRBD1. The CDR3 extends over 16 amino acids. With V trimmed by 3 bases and J by 5 bases, 6 bases remained unmatched. CDR1 MGHRA and CDR2 YSYEKL come from the germline V gene. CDR3: CASSQIRDRGDNEQFF. The CDR3, as DNA: TGCGCCAGCAGCCAGATCCGGGACAGGGGGGACAATGAGCAGTTCTTC.

The chain has TRBV5-1 and TRBJ1-4, with D possibly TRBD1 on 6 matching bases. There are 17 residues in the CDR3. The V end was cut by 2 bases, the J end by 2 bases, with 16 bases between. The V gene's germline CDR1 is SGHRS and CDR2 YFSETQ. CDR3 in DNA: TGCGCCAGCAGCTTACTTACAGGGTTTTCGACTAATGAAAAACTGTTTTTT. Residues: CASSLLTGFSTNEKLFF. Looking up the rest from reference TRBV5-1 and TRBJ1-4 gives the full variable domain: KAGVTQTPRYLIKTRGQQVTLSCSPISGHRSVSWYQQTPGQGLQFLFEYFSETQRNKGNFPGRFSGRQFSNSRSEMNVSTLELGDSALYLCASSLLTGFSTNEKLFFGSGTQLSVL.

The genes are TRBV6-2 or TRBV6-3 and TRBJ1-5; the D gene is possibly TRBD1 (5 bases). The length of the CDR3 is 16 residues. V lost 5 bases, J lost 5 bases, and 19 bases lay in between. The V gene's germline CDR1 is MNHEY and CDR2 SVGEGT. The CDR3 nucleotides are TGTGCCAGCAGTCCCGCGTTAAGGGGCAGCGATCAGCCCCAGCATTTT. Its translation: CASSPALRGSDQPQHF.

The rearrangement joins TRBV13 to TRBJ2-1; unclear D gene. Germline CDR1 and CDR2: PRHDT and FYEKMQ (reference sequence). This CDR3 contains 19 residues. Trimming stripped 2 bases from V and 0 bases from J, with 20 bases between. DNA for the CDR3: TGTGCCAGCAGCTTATCTTTTCGCGGTCGGTCTAGCTCCTACAATGAGCAGTTCTTC. Translation: CASSLSFRGRSSSYNEQFF.